This T cell receptor (beta chain) comes out of a study of response to subunit inactivated influenza vaccine. From the RT-PCR reads, TCRdb called clonotypes with MiXCR, one entry per CDR3 protein. The table includes about 240,000 distinct CDR3 sequences, 10% to 15% detected once. Whole-study findings and limits: Each seasonal flu vaccination may recruit only limited new T cells, authors suggested.

V gave up 3 bases and J gave up 1 base, with 3 bases separating them. The CDR3 covers 12 residues. The germline V gene encodes CDR1 LNHNV and CDR2 YYDKDF (reference sequence). This clonotype was seen repeatedly, ten times or more. What it binds is not known. This specimen was non-naive T cells sorted from PBMCs, taken approximately 15 days before vaccination. The origin of this receptor is a man aged 45-65 years who received an inactivated influenza vaccine. This chain links TRBV15 with TRBJ1-1; D not resolved. The chain's CDR3 is CATSRENTEAFF. CDR3 DNA sequence: TGTGCCACCAGCAGGGAGAACACTGAAGCTTTCTTT.